One sample yielded the 17 T cell receptor beta chains listed below, sequenced in a study of T cells expressing NK-cell markers. TCRdb reprocessed the 5' RACE reads, with one entry per CDR3 protein and no DNA. The sample table includes 440,000 or so distinct CDR3 sequences. Input material: blood T cells: a sorted CD56 or NKG2C T cell subset, CD4+ or CD8+ T cells, or bulk PBMC T cells (not recorded which). These receptors were collected from a woman between 18 and 69 years old in good health.

The V gene is TRBV4-2, the J gene TRBJ2-1. The CDR3 has 15 amino acids. Germline V lookup: CDR1 LGHNA, CDR2 YNFKEQ. CDR3 amino acids: CASSQDPLGQDEQFF.

The chain combines TRBV10-3 with TRBJ2-5. Germline-derived CDR1 and CDR2 are ENHRY and SYGVKD. CDR3 length: 13 amino acids. Here the CDR3 reads CAISAGSGETQYF.

The rearrangement links TRBV3-1 to TRBJ2-3; there is no DNA to check the TCRdb D call of TRBD2. The CDR3 runs to 15 residues. CDR1 and CDR2 from the germline V gene are LGHDT and YNNKEL (reference sequence). CDR3 residues: CASSQLKSGFDTQYF.

This chain links TRBV20-1 with TRBJ2-1; TCRdb returns TRBD2, unconfirmable since there is no DNA. Per germline, CDR1 DFQATT and CDR2 SNEGSKA (reference sequence). The CDR3 contains 17 residues. The CDR3 protein is CSAFASGRSSSYNEQFF.

V is TRBV6-1 and J is TRBJ1-2. The CDR3 runs 14 residues. CDR1 is MNHNS, CDR2 SASEGT, per germline. This chain's CDR3 is CASRAAGLGNGYTF.

The V and J genes are TRBV6-4 and TRBJ2-1; absent DNA, TCRdb's TRBD1 call cannot be checked. The CDR3 spans 15 residues. CDR1 and CDR2 (germline): MRHNA, SNTAGT. This CDR3 reads CASSGQTGTYNEQFF.

The CDR3: CASSLEAKSTDTQYF. The chain combines TRBV12-3 or TRBV12-4 with TRBJ2-3. The CDR3 is 15 amino acids.

The chain carries TRBV18 and TRBJ1-4. The V gene's germline CDR1 is KGHSH and CDR2 LQKENI. This CDR3 region has 14 residues. Here the CDR3 reads CASSPQQENEKLFF. The variable domain in full, with the rest retrieved from reference TRBV18 and TRBJ1-4, is NAGVMQNPRHLVRRRGQEARLRCSPMKGHSHVYWYRQLPEEGLKFMVYLQKENIIDESGMPKERFSAEFPKEGPSILRIQQVVRGDSAAYFCASSPQQENEKLFFGSGTQLSVL.

This chain links TRBV15 with TRBJ2-1; the TCRdb call, TRBD2, lacks DNA for checking. The CDR3 totals 14 residues. Germline V lookup: CDR1 LNHNV, CDR2 YYDKDF (reference sequence). The CDR3 reads CATSRDRRGNEQFF.

J is TRBJ2-2 and V is TRBV12-3 or TRBV12-4; TCRdb reports TRBD1, a call that lacks DNA to check it against. This CDR3 is built from 14 residues. This CDR3 is CASSLGGTEGELFF.

This chain uses TRBV4-2 with TRBJ1-1; TCRdb's D call of TRBD1 is untestable without DNA. Germline V gene lookup returns CDR1 LGHNA and CDR2 YNFKEQ. The CDR3 is 13 amino acids. The CDR3 loop is CASSLLDRSEAFF.

The V and J genes are TRBV28 and TRBJ2-7; TCRdb designates TRBD2, a call that cannot be tested without DNA. Germline V lookup: CDR1 MDHEN, CDR2 SYDVKM. The length of the CDR3 is 14 residues. The CDR3 here is CASSLLAGEGEQYF. Together with reference TRBV28 and TRBJ2-7, the CDR3 gives the full variable domain: DVKVTQSSRYLVKRTGEKVFLECVQDMDHENMFWYRQDPGLGLRLIYFSYDVKMKEKGDIPEGYSVSREKKERFSLILESASTNQTSMYLCASSLLAGEGEQYFGPGTRLTVT.

The chain is built from TRBV15 and TRBJ1-2; the D call from TCRdb, TRBD1, cannot be confirmed without DNA. Germline loops: CDR1 LNHNV, CDR2 YYDKDF (reference sequence). The CDR3 totals 15 residues. Here the CDR3 reads CATSRAPPGGSGYTF.

The chain joins TRBV2 to TRBJ2-3; TCRdb's D gene call, TRBD2, goes unchecked for lack of DNA. The CDR3 consists of 14 residues. CDR1 SNHLY and CDR2 FYNNEI come from the germline V gene. The CDR3 loop is CASKTDTLEDTQYF.

The V and J genes are TRBV28 and TRBJ2-3; lacking DNA, the TRBD2 call made by TCRdb goes unchecked. Germline V CDR1 and CDR2: MDHEN, SYDVKM. This CDR3 contains 17 residues. The CDR3 sequence is CASSPGTSGRLTDTQYF. The full variable domain, in which reference TRBV28 and TRBJ2-3 provide the parts outside the CDR3, is DVKVTQSSRYLVKRTGEKVFLECVQDMDHENMFWYRQDPGLGLRLIYFSYDVKMKEKGDIPEGYSVSREKKERFSLILESASTNQTSMYLCASSPGTSGRLTDTQYFGPGTRLTVL.

The CDR3 region is CASRKQGYYNSPLHF. The V and J genes are TRBV7-2 and TRBJ1-6; TCRdb lists TRBD1, though no DNA is available to test this call. The length of the CDR3 is 15 residues. Germline V lookup: CDR1 SGHTA, CDR2 FQGNSA.

The chain is built from TRBV12-3 or TRBV12-4 and TRBJ1-1; TCRdb lists TRBD1, though no DNA is available to test this call. The length of the CDR3 is 14 residues. CDR3 in amino acids: CASSFRGSRAEAFF.